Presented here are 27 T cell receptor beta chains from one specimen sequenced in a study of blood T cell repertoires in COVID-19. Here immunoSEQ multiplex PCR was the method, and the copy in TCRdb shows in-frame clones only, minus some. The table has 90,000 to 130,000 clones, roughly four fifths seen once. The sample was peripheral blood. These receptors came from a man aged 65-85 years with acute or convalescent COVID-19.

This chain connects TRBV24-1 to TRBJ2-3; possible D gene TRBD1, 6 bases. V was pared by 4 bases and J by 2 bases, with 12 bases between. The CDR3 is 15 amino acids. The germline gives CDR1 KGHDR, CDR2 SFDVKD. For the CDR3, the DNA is TGTGCCACCAGTGAGAAACAGGGAAACACAGATACGCAGTATTTT. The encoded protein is CATSEKQGNTDTQYF.

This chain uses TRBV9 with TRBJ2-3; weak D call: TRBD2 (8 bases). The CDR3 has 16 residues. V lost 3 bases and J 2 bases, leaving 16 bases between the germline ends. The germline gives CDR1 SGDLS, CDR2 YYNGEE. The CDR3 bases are TGTGCCAGCAGCGCGGGGGGGACAGCGATCACAGATACGCAGTATTTT. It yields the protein CASSAGGTAITDTQYF.

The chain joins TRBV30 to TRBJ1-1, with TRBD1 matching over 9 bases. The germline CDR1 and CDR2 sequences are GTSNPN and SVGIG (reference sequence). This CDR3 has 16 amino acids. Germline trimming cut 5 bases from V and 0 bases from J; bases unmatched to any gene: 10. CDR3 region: CAWATDRGGMNTEAFF. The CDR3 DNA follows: TGTGCCTGGGCTACGGACAGGGGAGGGATGAACACTGAAGCTTTCTTT.

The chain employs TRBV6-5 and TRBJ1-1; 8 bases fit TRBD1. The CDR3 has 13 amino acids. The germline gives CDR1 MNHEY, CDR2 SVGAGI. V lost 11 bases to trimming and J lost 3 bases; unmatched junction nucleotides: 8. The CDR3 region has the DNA TGTGCCGTTTCTAGACAGGGGTACACTGAAGCTTTCTTT. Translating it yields CAVSRQGYTEAFF.

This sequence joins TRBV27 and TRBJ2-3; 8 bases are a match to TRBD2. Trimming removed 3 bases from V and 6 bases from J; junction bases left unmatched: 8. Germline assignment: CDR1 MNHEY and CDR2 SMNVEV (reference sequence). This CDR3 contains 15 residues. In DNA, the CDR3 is TGTGCCAGCAGTTTTATGGCGGGAGGTTACGATACGCAGTATTTT. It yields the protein CASSFMAGGYDTQYF.

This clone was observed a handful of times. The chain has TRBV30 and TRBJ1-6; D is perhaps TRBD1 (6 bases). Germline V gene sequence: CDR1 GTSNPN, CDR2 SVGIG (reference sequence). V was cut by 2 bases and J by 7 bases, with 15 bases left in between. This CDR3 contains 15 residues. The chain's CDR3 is CAWSYRDTGNSPLHF. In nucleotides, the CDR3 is TGTGCCTGGAGTTACAGGGATACAGGGAATTCACCCCTCCACTTT.

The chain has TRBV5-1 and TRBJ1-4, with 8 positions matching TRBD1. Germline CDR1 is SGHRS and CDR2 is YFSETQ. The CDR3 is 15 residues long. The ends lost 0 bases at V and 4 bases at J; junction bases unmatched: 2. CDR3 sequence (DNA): TGCGCCAGCAGCTTGGTGGGACAGGATAATGAAAAACTGTTTTTT. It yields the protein CASSLVGQDNEKLFF.

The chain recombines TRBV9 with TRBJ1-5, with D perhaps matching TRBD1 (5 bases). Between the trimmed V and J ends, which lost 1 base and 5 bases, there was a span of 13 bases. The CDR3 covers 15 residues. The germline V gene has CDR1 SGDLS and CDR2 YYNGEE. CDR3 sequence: CASSVSGVGDQPQHF. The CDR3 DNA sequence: TGTGCCAGCAGCGTATCGGGGGTGGGAGATCAGCCCCAGCATTTT.

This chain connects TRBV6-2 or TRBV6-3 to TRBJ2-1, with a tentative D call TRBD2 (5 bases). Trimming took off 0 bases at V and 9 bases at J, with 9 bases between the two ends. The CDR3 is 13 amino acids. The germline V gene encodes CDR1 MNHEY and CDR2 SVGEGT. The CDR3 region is CASSYSRAGEQFF. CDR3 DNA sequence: TGTGCCAGCAGTTACTCGAGGGCGGGTGAGCAGTTCTTC.

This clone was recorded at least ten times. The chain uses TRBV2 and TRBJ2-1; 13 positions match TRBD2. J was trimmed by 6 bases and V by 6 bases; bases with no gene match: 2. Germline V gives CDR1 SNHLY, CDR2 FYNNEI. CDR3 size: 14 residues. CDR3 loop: CASRLAGGSNEQFF. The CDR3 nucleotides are TGTGCCAGCAGACTAGCGGGGGGGAGCAATGAGCAGTTCTTC.

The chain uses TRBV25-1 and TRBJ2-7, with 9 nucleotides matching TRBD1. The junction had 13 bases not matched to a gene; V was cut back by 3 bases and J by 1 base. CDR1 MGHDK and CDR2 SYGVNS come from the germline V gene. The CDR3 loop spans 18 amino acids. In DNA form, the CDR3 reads TGTGCCAGCAGTGAGGGGGGACAGGGTAGGAGGAGATCCTACGAGCAGTACTTC. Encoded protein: CASSEGGQGRRRSYEQYF.

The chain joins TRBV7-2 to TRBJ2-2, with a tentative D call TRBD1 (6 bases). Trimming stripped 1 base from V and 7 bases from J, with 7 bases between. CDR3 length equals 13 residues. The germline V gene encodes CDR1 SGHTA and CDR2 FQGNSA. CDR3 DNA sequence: TGTGCCAGCAGCTTAGGGGGGCGCGGGGAGCTGTTTTTT. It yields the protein CASSLGGRGELFF.

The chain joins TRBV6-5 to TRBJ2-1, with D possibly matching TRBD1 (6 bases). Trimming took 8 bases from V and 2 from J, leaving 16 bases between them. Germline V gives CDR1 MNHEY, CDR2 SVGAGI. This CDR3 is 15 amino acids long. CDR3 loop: CASLDRRGPYNEQFF. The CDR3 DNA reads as TGTGCCAGCCTTGACAGGCGTGGTCCCTACAATGAGCAGTTCTTC.

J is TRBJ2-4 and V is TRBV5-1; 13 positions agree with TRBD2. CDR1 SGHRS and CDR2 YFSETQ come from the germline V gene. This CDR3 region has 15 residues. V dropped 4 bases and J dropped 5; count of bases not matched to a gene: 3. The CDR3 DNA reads TGCGCCAGCAGCCGTACTAGCGGGAGGGAAAACATTCAGTACTTC. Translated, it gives CASSRTSGRENIQYF.

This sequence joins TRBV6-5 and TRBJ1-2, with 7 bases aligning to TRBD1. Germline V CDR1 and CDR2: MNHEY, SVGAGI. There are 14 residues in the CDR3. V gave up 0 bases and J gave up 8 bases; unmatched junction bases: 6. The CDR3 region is CASSYSDRMGGYTF. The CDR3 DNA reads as TGTGCCAGCAGTTACTCGGACAGGATGGGGGGCTACACCTTC.

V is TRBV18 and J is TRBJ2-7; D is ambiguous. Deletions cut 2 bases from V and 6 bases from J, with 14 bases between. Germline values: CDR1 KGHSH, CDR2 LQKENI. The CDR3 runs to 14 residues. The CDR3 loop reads CASSPNPTFPEQYF. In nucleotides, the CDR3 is TGTGCCAGCTCACCAAACCCGACTTTTCCCGAGCAGTACTTC. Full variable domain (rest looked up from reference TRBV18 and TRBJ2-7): NAGVMQNPRHLVRRRGQEARLRCSPMKGHSHVYWYRQLPEEGLKFMVYLQKENIIDESGMPKERFSAEFPKEGPSILRIQQVVRGDSAAYFCASSPNPTFPEQYFGPGTRLTVT.

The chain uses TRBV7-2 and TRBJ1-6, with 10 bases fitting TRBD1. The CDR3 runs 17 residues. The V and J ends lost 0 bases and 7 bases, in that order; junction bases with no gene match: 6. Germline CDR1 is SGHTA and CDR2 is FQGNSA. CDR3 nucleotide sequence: TGTGCCAGCAGCTTAGCCGGGACAGGGGCCCGGAATTCACCCCTCCACTTT. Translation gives CASSLAGTGARNSPLHF.

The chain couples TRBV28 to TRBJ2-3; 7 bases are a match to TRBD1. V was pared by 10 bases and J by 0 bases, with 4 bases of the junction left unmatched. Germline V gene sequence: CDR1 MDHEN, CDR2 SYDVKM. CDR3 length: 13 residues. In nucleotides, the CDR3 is TGTGCCATTCGGGACAGCAGCACAGATACGCAGTATTTT. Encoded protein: CAIRDSSTDTQYF.

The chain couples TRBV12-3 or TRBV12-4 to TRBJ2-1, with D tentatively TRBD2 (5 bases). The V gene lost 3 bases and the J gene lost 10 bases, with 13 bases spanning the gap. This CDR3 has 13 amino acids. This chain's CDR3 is CASSFRQRGEQFF. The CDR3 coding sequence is TGTGCCAGCAGTTTCCGACAACGGGGAGAGCAGTTCTTC.

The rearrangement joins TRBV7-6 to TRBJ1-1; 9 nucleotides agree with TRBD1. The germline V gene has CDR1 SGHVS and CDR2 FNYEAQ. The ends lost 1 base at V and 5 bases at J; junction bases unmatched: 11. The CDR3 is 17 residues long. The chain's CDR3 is CASSLVGTGGARTEAFF. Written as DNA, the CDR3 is TGTGCCAGCAGCTTAGTAGGTACAGGGGGCGCGAGAACTGAAGCTTTCTTT.

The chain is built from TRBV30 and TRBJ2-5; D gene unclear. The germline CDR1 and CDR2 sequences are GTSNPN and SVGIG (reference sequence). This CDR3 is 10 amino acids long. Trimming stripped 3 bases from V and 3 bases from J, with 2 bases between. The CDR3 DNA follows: TGTGCCTGGAGCAAAGAGACCCAGTACTTC. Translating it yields CAWSKETQYF.

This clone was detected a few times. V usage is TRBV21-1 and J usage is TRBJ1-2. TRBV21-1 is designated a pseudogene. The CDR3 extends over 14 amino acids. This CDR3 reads CASVMADCNYGYTF. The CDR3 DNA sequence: TGTGCCAGCGTGATGGCAGACTGTAACTATGGCTACACCTTC.

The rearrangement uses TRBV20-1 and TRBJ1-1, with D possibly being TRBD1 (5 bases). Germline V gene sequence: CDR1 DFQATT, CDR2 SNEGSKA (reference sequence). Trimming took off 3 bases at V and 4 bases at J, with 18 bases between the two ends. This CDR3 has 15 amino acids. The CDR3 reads CSASVWGRVGTEAFF. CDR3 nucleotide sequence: TGCAGTGCTAGTGTCTGGGGCAGGGTGGGCACTGAAGCTTTCTTT.

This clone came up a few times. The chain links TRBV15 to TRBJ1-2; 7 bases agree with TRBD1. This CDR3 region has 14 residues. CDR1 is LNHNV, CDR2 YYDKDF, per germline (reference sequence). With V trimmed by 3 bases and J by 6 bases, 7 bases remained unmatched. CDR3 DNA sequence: TGTGCCACCAGCAGCTTCGGGACAGTTAATGGCTACACCTTC. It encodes CATSSFGTVNGYTF.

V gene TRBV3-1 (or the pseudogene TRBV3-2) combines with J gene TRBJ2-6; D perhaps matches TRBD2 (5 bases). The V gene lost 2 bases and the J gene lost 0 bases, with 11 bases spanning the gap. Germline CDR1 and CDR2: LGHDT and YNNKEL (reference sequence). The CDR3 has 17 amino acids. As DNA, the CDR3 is TGTGCCAGCAGCCAAAATCTGGGGAGCTCTGGGGCCAACGTCCTGACTTTC. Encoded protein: CASSQNLGSSGANVLTF.

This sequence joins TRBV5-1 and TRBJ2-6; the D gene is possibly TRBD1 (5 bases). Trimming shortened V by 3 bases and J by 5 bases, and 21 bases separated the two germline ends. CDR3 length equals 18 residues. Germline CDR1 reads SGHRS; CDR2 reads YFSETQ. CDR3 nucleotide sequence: TGCGCCAGCAGCTCTTATGGGGCCGCGAACGGAAGGGCCAACGTCCTGACTTTC. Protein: CASSSYGAANGRANVLTF. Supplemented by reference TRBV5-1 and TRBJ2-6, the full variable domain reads KAGVTQTPRYLIKTRGQQVTLSCSPISGHRSVSWYQQTPGQGLQFLFEYFSETQRNKGNFPGRFSGRQFSNSRSEMNVSTLELGDSALYLCASSSYGAANGRANVLTFGAGSRLTVL.

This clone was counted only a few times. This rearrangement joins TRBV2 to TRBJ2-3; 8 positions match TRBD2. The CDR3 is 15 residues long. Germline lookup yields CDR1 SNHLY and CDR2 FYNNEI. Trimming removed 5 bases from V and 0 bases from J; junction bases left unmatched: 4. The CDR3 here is CASSRTSPSTDTQYF. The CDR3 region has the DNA TGTGCCAGCAGTCGGACTAGCCCGAGCACAGATACGCAGTATTTT.